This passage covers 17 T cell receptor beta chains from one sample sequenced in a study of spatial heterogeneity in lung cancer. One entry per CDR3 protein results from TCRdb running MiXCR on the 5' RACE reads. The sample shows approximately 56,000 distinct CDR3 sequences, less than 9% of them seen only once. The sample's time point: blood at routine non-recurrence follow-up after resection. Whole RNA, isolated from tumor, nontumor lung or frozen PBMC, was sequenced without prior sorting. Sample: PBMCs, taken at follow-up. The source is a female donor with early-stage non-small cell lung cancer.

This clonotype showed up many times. The DNA of the CDR3 is TGTGCCAGCAGTCCGACGGGGCCTCGGACTGAAGCTTTCTTT. This codes for CASSPTGPRTEAFF. The chain carries TRBV12-3 or TRBV12-4 and TRBJ1-1; D might be TRBD1 (5 bases). V was pared by 5 bases and J by 5 bases, with 15 bases between. The CDR3 length is 14 residues.

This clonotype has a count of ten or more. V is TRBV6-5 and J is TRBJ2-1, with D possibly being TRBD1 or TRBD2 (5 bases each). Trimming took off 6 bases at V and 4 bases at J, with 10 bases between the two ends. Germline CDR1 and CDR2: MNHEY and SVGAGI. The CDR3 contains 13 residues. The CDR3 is CASRGDRYNEQFF. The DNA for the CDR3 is TGTGCCAGCAGGGGAGACAGATACAATGAGCAGTTCTTC.

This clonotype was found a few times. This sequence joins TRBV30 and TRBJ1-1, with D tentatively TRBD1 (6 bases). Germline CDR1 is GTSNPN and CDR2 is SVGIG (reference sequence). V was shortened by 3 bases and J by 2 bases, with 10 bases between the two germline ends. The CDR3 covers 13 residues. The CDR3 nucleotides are TGTGCCTGGAGCCGGGACATAAACACTGAAGCTTTCTTT. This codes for CAWSRDINTEAFF.

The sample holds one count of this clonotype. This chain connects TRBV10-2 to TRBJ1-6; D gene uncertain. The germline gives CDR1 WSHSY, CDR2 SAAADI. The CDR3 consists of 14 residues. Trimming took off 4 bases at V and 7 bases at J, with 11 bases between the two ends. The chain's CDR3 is CASSGWITNSPLHF. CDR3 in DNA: TGCGCCAGCAGTGGGTGGATAACCAATTCACCCCTCCACTTT.

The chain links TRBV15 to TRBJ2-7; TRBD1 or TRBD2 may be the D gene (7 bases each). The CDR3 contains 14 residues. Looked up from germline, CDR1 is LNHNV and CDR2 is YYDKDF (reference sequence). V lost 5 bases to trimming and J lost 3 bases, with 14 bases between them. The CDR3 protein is CATSGGDSFYEQYF. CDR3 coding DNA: TGTGCCACCAGCGGGGGGGACAGCTTCTACGAGCAGTACTTC.

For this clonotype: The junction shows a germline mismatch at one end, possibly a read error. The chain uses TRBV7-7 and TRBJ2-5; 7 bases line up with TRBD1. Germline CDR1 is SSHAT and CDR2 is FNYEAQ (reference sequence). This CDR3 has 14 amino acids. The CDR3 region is CASSSDRATETQYF. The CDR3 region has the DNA TGTGCTAGCAGCTCAGACAGGGCGACAGAGACCCAGTACTTC.

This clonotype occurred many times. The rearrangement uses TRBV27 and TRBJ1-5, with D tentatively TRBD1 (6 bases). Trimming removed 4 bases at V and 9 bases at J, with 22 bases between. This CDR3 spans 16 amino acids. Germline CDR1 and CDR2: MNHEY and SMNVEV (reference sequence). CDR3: CASSSRARTGNLPQHF. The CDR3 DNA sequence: TGTGCCAGCAGTTCCCGCGCTCGTACAGGGAACCTGCCCCAGCATTTT.

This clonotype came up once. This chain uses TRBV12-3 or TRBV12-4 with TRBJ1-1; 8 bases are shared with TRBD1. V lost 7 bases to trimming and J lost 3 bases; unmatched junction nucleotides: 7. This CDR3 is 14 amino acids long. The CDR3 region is CASTRAGGYTEAFF. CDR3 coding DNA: TGTGCCAGCACCCGGGCAGGGGGCTACACTGAAGCTTTCTTT.

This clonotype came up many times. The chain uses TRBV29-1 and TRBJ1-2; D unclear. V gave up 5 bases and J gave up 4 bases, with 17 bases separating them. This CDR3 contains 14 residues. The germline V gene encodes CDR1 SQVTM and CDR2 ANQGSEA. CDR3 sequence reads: CSVLTVSYSYGYTF. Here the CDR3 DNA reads TGCAGCGTTCTTACCGTGTCTTACTCCTATGGCTACACCTTC.

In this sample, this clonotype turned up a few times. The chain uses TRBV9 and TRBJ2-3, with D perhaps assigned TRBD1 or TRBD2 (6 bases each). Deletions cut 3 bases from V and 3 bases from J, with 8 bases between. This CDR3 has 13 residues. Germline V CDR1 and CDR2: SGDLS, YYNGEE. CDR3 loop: CASSGGATDTQYF. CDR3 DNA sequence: TGTGCCAGCAGCGGGGGGGCAACAGATACGCAGTATTTT.

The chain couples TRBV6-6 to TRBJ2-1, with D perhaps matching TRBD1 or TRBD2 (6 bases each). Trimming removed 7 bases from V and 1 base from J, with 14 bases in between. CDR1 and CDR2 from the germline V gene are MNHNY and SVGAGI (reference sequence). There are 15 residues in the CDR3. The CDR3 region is CASNPQGGSYNEQFF. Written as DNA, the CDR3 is TGTGCCAGCAATCCACAGGGAGGTTCCTACAATGAGCAGTTCTTC.

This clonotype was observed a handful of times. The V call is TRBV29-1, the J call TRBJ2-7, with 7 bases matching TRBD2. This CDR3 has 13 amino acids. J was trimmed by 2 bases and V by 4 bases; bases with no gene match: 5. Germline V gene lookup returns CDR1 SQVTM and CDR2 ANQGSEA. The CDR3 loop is CSVVREGTYEQYF. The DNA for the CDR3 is TGCAGCGTTGTGAGGGAGGGAACCTACGAGCAGTACTTC.

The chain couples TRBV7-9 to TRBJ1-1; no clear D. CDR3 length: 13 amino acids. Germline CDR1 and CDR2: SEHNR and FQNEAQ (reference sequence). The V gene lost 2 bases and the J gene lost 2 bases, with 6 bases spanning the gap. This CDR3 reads CASSLTSNTEAFF. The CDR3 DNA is TGTGCCAGCAGCTTAACCAGTAACACTGAAGCTTTCTTT.

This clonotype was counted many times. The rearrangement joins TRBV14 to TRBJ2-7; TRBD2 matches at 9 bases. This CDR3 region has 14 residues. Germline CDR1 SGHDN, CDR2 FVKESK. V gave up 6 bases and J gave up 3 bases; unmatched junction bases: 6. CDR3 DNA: TGTGCCAGCAGTCTAGCGGGGACCGGCTACGAGCAGTACTTC. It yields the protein CASSLAGTGYEQYF. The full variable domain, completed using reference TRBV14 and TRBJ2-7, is EAGVTQFPSHSVIEKGQTVTLRCDPISGHDNLYWYRRVMGKEIKFLLHFVKESKQDESGMPNNRFLAERTGGTYSTLKVQPAELEDSGVYFCASSLAGTGYEQYFGPGTRLTVT.

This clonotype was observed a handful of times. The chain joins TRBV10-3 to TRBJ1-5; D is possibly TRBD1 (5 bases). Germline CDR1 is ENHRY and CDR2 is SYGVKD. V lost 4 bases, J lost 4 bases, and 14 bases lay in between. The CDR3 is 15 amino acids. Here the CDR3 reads CAISAGTRSNQPQHF. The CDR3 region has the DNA TGTGCCATCAGTGCCGGGACCAGGTCTAATCAGCCCCAGCATTTT.

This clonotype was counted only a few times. The CDR3: CASQRTGVVTGELFF. The CDR3 DNA is TGTGCCAGCCAACGAACAGGGGTGGTTACCGGGGAGCTGTTTTTT. J is TRBJ2-2 and V is TRBV11-2; 7 bases align to TRBD1. The CDR3 spans 15 residues. Germline CDR1 is SGHAT and CDR2 is FQNNGV. Trimming at V came to 8 bases and at J to 5 bases, leaving 11 bases not matched to a gene.

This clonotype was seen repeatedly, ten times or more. Here the CDR3 DNA reads TGTGCCAGCAGCAAGACTAGCCCCACAGATACGCAGTATTTT. Protein product: CASSKTSPTDTQYF. The rearrangement links TRBV12-3 or TRBV12-4 to TRBJ2-3, with 7 bases aligning to TRBD2. The J segment lost 2 bases and the V segment lost 6 bases, leaving 5 bases of the junction unmatched. The CDR3 extends over 14 amino acids.